These T cell receptor beta chains were read from a single sample in a study of cytomegalovirus exposure and HLA in healthy donors. The assay was immunoSEQ multiplex PCR, and TCRdb's table has in-frame clones only and misses some. The sample lists tens of thousands of clones, 44% seen once, with 2% in the top ten. The sequenced sample consisted of PBMCs. Every receptor here comes from a woman between 45 and 60 years old in good health and CMV-seronegative. CDR3s include the opening cysteine and the closing phenylalanine or tryptophan. The order of the fields is D gene, V gene, CDR3 length, CDR3 protein. The D gene is left open where the match is weak.

- | TRBV28 | 12 | CASSPGGREQYF
- | TRBV18 | 14 | CASSPNTGNTEAFF
TRBD1 | TRBV11-1 | 18 | CASSLTTSLQGEDTEAFF
- | TRBV7-9 | 13 | CASSLSEDNEQFF
TRBD1 | TRBV6-1 | 13 | CASRTGGQNGYTF
- | TRBV12-5 | 14 | CASGFREELYEQYF
TRBD1 | TRBV11-2 | 16 | CASRGFRGPGANVLTF
- | TRBV19 | 15 | CASRSPGETNEKLFF
- | TRBV5-1 | 15 | CASSFSGVTNEKLFF
TRBD1 | TRBV28 | 19 | CASSLAPGTGVSSGNTIYF
- | TRBV29-1 | 11 | CSAAELNEQFF
- | TRBV7-9 | 10 | CAREAGELFF
- | TRBV7-8 | 14 | CASSRRGGYNEQFF
TRBD2 | TRBV19 | 20 | CATSGTWGLAGKTPYNEQFF
TRBD1 | TRBV27 | 16 | CASRRGGVSGANVLTF
TRBD1 | TRBV28 | 15 | CASSLSGTGGSGYTF
TRBD1 | TRBV30 | 15 | CAWSPGQGSTDTQYF
- | TRBV6-5 | 16 | CASSYSMSRANYGYTF
TRBD1 | TRBV7-3 | 15 | CASSFGTGGPYEQYF
TRBD1 | TRBV10-3 | 16 | CAPHGGQGAGSEKLFF
- | TRBV27 | 15 | CASKRSDNMNTEAFF
TRBD1 | TRBV10-3 | 17 | CAIKAPGQGDSGNTIYF
TRBD2 | TRBV2 | 14 | CASSPGGPIGELFF
TRBD1 | TRBV5-1 | 19 | CASSLYVGRGTGSADTQYF
TRBD1 | TRBV27 | 16 | CASSHRLTGQHYEQYF
TRBD1 | TRBV5-6 | 16 | CASSSAKDRGSQPQHF